The present entry profiles one T cell receptor beta chain with its context. Its antigen is unknown. The record originates from a study of shared clonotypes between healthy human individuals. The CDR3 consists of 13 residues. V dropped 10 bases and J dropped 2 bases, with 13 bases sitting between them. Germline assignment: CDR1 MDHEN and CDR2 SYDVKM. Findings of the study overall: In this cohort, only blood was sampled, and tissue repertoires likely differ.

Each donor was a Caucasian adult residing in Nashville, Tennessee. Genomic DNA of each subset was evenly split across several immunoSEQ plates. What was sequenced on ten immunoSEQ deep assay plates was unsorted PBMC DNA. Method: immunoSEQ multiplex PCR; TCRdb's copy keeps in-frame clones and lacks some. Among about 490,000 clones listed, roughly four fifths were seen once. Source material: PBMCs. V gene TRBV28 combines with J gene TRBJ2-3; D is possibly TRBD1 or TRBD2 (5 bases each). This clonotype was obtained from a woman between 40 and 55 years old in good health. Some clones in this sample may be carry-over from other donors' samples. CDR3 bases: TGTGCCATCCGGGACGACTACACAGATACGCAGTATTTT. This encodes CAIRDDYTDTQYF.